Listed here are 7 T cell receptor beta chains from one sample, sequenced in a study of T cell responses to AZD1222 COVID-19 vaccine. TCRdb keeps only in-frame clones here, not all; method: immunoSEQ multiplex PCR. This table holds roughly 150,000 clones, around nine tenths found once. The material was peripheral blood, obtained 28 days after the second AZD1222 dose. All receptors derive from an adult who received the AZD1222 COVID-19 vaccine.

The sample holds one count of this clone. J is TRBJ2-1 and V is TRBV9, with 7 positions matching TRBD1. Germline CDR1 SGDLS, CDR2 YYNGEE. With V trimmed by 3 bases and J by 4 bases, 10 bases remained unmatched. This CDR3 region has 16 residues. In DNA, the CDR3 is TGTGCCAGCAGCGAGGCCGGGACAGCTCCTTACAATGAGCAGTTCTTC. This gives the protein CASSEAGTAPYNEQFF.

J is TRBJ1-2 and V is TRBV6-6; tentative D call: TRBD1 (6 bases). The CDR3 runs 13 residues. V was shortened by 0 bases and J by 7 bases, with 9 bases between the two germline ends. Germline V gene data show CDR1 as MNHNY and CDR2 as SVGAGI (reference sequence). CDR3 region: CASSYSVGGGYTF. In nucleotides, the CDR3 is TGTGCCAGCAGTTACTCCGTAGGGGGTGGCTACACCTTC.

The table lists this clone with a few counts. CDR3 sequence (DNA): TGTGCCGTAACCCGGGGACAGGGCTTTCAGCGGAACACTGAAGCTTTCTTT. It yields the protein CAVTRGQGFQRNTEAFF. This chain joins TRBV19 and TRBJ1-1, with 9 bases identical to TRBD1. The CDR3 contains 17 residues. With 11 bases clipped from V and 1 base from J, the junction kept 17 bases outside the gene matches. CDR1 LNHDA and CDR2 SQIVND come from the germline V gene (reference sequence).

The chain carries TRBV19 and TRBJ1-2; D is ambiguous. Germline V CDR1 and CDR2: LNHDA, SQIVND (reference sequence). V lost 1 base and J 1 base, leaving 7 bases between the germline ends. This CDR3 spans 14 amino acids. The CDR3 nucleotides are TGTGCCAGTAGTATAGGGAGAAGTAACTATGGCTACACCTTC. Translation gives CASSIGRSNYGYTF.

This chain links TRBV7-2 with TRBJ2-1, with 7 bases identical to TRBD2. The V gene end was trimmed by 0 bases and the J gene end by 10 bases; junction bases not matched to a gene: 3. The germline V gene has CDR1 SGHTA and CDR2 FQGNSA. The CDR3 has 13 residues. DNA for the CDR3: TGTGCCAGCAGCTTAGCGCGTAGCGGGGAGCAGTTCTTC. Translated: CASSLARSGEQFF.

Here the CDR3 reads CASSLPSGFYEQYF. The DNA for the CDR3 is TGTGCCAGCAGTCTCCCCTCCGGGTTCTACGAGCAGTACTTC. The chain recombines TRBV6-2 or TRBV6-3 with TRBJ2-7; D not resolved. This CDR3 is 14 amino acids long. Trimming took 5 bases from V and 3 from J, leaving 14 bases between them. Germline values: CDR1 MNHEY, CDR2 SVGEGT.

Details on this clone: Different DNA sequences within this sample yield the same CDR3. This chain links TRBV10-2 with TRBJ1-1, with TRBD1 matching over 7 bases. Germline CDR1 and CDR2: WSHSY and SAAADI. V gave up 3 bases and J gave up 5 bases; unmatched junction bases: 3. The CDR3 consists of 13 residues. The CDR3 here is CASSEQGRTEAFF. The CDR3 DNA reads TGCGCCAGCAGTGAACAGGGGAGAACTGAAGCTTTCTTT.